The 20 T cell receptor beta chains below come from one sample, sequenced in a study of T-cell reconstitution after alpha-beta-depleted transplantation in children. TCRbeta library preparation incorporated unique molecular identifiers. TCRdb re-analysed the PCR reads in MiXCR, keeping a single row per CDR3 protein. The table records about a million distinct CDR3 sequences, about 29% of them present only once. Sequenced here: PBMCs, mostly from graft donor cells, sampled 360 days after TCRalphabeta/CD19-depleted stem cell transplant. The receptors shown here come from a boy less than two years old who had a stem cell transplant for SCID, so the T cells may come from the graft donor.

CDR3 nucleotide sequence: TGCGCCAGCGGAGGTGGGATGATGAACACTGAAGCTTTCTTT. This translates into CASGGGMMNTEAFF. The J gene is TRBJ1-1, the V gene TRBV5-1; no clear D. Trimming took off 7 bases at V and 0 bases at J, with 13 bases between the two ends. Looked up from germline, CDR1 is SGHRS and CDR2 is YFSETQ. The CDR3 totals 14 residues. Variable domain in full (rest from reference TRBV5-1 and TRBJ1-1): KAGVTQTPRYLIKTRGQQVTLSCSPISGHRSVSWYQQTPGQGLQFLFEYFSETQRNKGNFPGRFSGRQFSNSRSEMNVSTLELGDSALYLCASGGGMMNTEAFFGQGTRLTVV.

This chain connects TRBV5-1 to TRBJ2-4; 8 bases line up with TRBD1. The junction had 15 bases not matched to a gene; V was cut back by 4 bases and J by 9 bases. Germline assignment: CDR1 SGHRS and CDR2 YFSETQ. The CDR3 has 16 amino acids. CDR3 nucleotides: TGCGCCAGCAGCGGGGGACAGGCCTTCGGGAAGGGCATTCAGTACTTC. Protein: CASSGGQAFGKGIQYF.

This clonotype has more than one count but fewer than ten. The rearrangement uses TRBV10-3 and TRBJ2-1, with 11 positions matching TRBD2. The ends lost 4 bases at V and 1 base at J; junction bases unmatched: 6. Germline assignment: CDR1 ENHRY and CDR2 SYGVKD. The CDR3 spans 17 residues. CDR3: CAISGRIAGGSYNEQFF. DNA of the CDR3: TGTGCCATCAGTGGTCGGATAGCGGGGGGGTCCTACAATGAGCAGTTCTTC.

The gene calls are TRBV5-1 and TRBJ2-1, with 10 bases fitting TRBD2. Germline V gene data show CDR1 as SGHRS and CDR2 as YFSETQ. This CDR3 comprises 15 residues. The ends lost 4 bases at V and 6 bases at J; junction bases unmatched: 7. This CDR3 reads CASSPGLAAGNEQFF. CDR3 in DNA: TGCGCCAGCAGCCCAGGACTAGCGGCGGGCAATGAGCAGTTCTTC.

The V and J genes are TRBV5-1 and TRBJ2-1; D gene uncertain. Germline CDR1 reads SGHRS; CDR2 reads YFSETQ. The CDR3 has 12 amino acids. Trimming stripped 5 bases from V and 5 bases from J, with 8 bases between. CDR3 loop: CASRVADNEQFF. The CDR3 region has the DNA TGCGCCAGCAGAGTGGCGGACAATGAGCAGTTCTTC. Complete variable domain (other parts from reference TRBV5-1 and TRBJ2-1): KAGVTQTPRYLIKTRGQQVTLSCSPISGHRSVSWYQQTPGQGLQFLFEYFSETQRNKGNFPGRFSGRQFSNSRSEMNVSTLELGDSALYLCASRVADNEQFFGPGTRLTVL.

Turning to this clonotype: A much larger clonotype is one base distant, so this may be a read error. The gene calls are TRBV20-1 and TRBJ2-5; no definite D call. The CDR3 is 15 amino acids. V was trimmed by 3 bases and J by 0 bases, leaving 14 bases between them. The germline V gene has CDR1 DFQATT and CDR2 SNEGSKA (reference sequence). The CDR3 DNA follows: TGCAGTGCTAGTCGTGCTCGAGTGTACCAAGAGACCCAGTACTTC. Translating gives CSASRARVYQETQYF.

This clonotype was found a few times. CDR3 sequence: CASSLVRGGSLSGTQYF. As DNA, the CDR3 is TGCGCCAGCAGCTTAGTGAGGGGGGGTTCCCTTTCGGGGACCCAGTACTTC. The rearrangement links TRBV5-1 to TRBJ2-5; a weak D match, TRBD2 (7 bases). The CDR3 covers 17 residues. V lost 2 bases to trimming and J lost 7 bases, with 24 bases between them. Germline CDR1 SGHRS, CDR2 YFSETQ.

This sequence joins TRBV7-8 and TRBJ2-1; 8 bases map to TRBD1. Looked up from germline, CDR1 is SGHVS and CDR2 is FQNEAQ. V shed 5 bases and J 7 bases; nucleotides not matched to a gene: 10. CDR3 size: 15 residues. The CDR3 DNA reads TGTGCCAGCAGCCCTACCAGACAGGGGAGGAATGAGCAGTTCTTC. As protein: CASSPTRQGRNEQFF.

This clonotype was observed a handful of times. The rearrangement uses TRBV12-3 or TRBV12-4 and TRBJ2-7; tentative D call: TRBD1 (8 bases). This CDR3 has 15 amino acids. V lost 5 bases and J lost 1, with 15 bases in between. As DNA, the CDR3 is TGTGCCAGCAGTAAAACAGGGGGGGGATCCTACGAGCAGTACTTC. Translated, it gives CASSKTGGGSYEQYF.

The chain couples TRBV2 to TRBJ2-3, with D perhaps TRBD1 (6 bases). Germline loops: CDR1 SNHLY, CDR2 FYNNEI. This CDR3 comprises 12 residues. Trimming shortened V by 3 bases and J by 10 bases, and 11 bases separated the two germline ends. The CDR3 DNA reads TGTGCCAGCAGTGACACAGGGTGGGCGCAGTATTTT. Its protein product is CASSDTGWAQYF.

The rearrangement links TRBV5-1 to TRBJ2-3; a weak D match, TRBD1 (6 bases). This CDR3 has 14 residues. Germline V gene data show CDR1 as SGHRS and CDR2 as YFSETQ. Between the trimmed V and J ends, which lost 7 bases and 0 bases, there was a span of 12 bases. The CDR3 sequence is CASGDTYSTDTQYF. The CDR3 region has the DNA TGCGCCAGCGGGGACACCTATAGCACAGATACGCAGTATTTT.

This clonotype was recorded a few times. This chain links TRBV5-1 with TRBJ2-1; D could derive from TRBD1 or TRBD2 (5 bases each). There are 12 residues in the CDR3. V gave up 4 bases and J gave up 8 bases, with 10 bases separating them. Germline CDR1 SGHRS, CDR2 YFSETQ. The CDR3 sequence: CASSRMGDEQFF. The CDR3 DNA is TGCGCCAGCAGCCGGATGGGGGATGAGCAGTTCTTC.

CDR3 sequence reads: CSAPVQTDTQYF. In DNA, the CDR3 is TGCAGCGCCCCAGTTCAGACAGATACGCAGTATTTT. The J gene is TRBJ2-3, the V gene TRBV29-1; D ambiguous. Between the trimmed V and J ends, which lost 7 bases and 3 bases, there was a span of 11 bases. The CDR3 has 12 residues. Per the germline V gene, CDR1 is SQVTM and CDR2 is ANQGSEA.

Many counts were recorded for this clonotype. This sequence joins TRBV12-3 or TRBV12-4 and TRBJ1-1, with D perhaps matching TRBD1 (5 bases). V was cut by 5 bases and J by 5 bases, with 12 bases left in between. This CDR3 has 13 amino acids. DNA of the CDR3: TGTGCCAGCAGTCCCAGGGTGGGAACTGAAGCTTTCTTT. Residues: CASSPRVGTEAFF.

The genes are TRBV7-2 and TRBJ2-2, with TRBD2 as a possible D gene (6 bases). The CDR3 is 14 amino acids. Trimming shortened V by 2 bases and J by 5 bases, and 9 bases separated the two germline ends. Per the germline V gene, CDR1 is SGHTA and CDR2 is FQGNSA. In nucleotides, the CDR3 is TGTGCCAGCAGCTTACCAGGGAGGACCGGGGAGCTGTTTTTT. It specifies CASSLPGRTGELFF.

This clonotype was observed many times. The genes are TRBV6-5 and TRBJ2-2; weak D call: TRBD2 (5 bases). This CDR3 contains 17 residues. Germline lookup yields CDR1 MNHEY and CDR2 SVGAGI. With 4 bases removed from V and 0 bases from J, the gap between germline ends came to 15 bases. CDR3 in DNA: TGTGCCAGCAGTTCCCTACGGGAACTATCGAACACCGGGGAGCTGTTTTTT. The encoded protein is CASSSLRELSNTGELFF.

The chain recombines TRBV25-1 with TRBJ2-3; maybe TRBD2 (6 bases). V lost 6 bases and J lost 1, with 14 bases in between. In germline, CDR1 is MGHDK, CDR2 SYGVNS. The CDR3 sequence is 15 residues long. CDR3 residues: CASRRRGGGTDTQYF. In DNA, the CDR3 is TGTGCCAGCAGGAGACGGGGAGGAGGCACAGATACGCAGTATTTT. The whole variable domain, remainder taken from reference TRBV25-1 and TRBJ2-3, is EADIYQTPRYLVIGTGKKITLECSQTMGHDKMYWYQQDPGMELHLIHYSYGVNSTEKGDLSSESTVSRIRTEHFPLTLESARPSHTSQYLCASRRRGGGTDTQYFGPGTRLTVL.

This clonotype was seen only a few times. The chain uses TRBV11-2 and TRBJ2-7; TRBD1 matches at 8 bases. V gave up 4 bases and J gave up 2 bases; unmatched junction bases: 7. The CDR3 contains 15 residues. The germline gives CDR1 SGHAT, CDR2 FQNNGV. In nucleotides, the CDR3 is TGTGCCAGCAGCTCTTGGGACAGGACCACCTACGAGCAGTACTTC. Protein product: CASSSWDRTTYEQYF.

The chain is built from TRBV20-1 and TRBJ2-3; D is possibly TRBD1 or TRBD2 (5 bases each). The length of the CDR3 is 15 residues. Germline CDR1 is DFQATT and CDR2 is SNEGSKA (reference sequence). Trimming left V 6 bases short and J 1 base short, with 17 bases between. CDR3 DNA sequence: TGCAGTGCGGACCGCCGGGACCGAGGCACAGATACGCAGTATTTT. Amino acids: CSADRRDRGTDTQYF.

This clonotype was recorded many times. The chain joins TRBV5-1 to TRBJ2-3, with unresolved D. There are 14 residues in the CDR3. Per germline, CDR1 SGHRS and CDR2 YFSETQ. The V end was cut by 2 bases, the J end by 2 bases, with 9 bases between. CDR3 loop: CASSLGVPTDTQYF. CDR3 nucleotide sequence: TGCGCCAGCAGCTTAGGAGTCCCCACAGATACGCAGTATTTT.